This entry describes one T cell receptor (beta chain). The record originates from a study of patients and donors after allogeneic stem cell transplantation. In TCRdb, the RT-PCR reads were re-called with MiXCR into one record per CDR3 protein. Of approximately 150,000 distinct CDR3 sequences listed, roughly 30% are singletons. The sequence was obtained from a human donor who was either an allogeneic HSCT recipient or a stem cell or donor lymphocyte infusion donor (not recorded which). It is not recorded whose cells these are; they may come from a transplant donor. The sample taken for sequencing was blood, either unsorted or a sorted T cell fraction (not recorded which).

CDR3 DNA sequence: TGTGCCAGTCGCCCATCTTCGTGGGAGATATACACCGGGGAGCTGTTTTTT. Translation: CASRPSSWEIYTGELFF. V is TRBV7-9 and J is TRBJ2-2, with D possibly being TRBD2 (5 bases). CDR3 length equals 17 residues. CDR1 SEHNR and CDR2 FQNEAQ come from the germline V gene (reference sequence). V lost 9 bases and J 3 bases, leaving 23 bases between the germline ends.